These 32 T cell receptor beta chains were all obtained from the same sample, sequenced in a study of CD8+CD57+ T cells in acquired aplastic anemia. CDR3 and TCR beta VDJ profiling relied on genomic DNA as the template. TCRdb analysed the reads with MiXCR anew, one entry per CDR3 protein. The sample comprises around 230,000 distinct CDR3 sequences, roughly 55% of which are singletons, and 25% to 35% rests with the top ten. Input material: sorted CD4+, CD8+, or CD8+CD57+ T cells (not recorded which) from PBMCs. Receptors originate from a human donor in good health.

In this sample, this clonotype turned up many times. The rearrangement joins TRBV12-3 or TRBV12-4 to TRBJ2-3; 7 positions match TRBD2. The CDR3 spans 15 residues. Germline trimming cut 8 bases from V and 6 bases from J; bases unmatched to any gene: 14. CDR3 sequence (DNA): TGTGCCAGCCGCCGTGCGGGAGTGGCCGTTGATACGCAGTATTTT. The encoded protein is CASRRAGVAVDTQYF.

CDR3 region: CASSRPGSYEQYF. In DNA form, the CDR3 reads TGTGCCAGTAGTAGGCCTGGGAGCTACGAGCAGTACTTC. V gene TRBV19 combines with J gene TRBJ2-7, with D tentatively TRBD2 (5 bases). CDR3 length equals 13 residues. The V gene lost 4 bases and the J gene lost 3 bases, with 10 bases spanning the gap. Germline V gene lookup returns CDR1 LNHDA and CDR2 SQIVND (reference sequence).

This clonotype was counted ten times or more. V usage is TRBV7-9 and J usage is TRBJ1-5; no firm D call. CDR3 length equals 13 residues. V was pared by 5 bases and J by 7 bases, with 12 bases between. Germline V gene lookup returns CDR1 SEHNR and CDR2 FQNEAQ (reference sequence). The CDR3, as DNA: TGTGCCAGCAGCCCCCCCCCCGGCCAGCCCCAGCATTTT. Residues: CASSPPPGQPQHF.

The chain joins TRBV7-8 to TRBJ2-1; D is unresolved. Trimming shortened V by 4 bases and J by 10 bases, and 11 bases separated the two germline ends. Per germline, CDR1 SGHVS and CDR2 FQNEAQ. The CDR3 contains 12 residues. CDR3 sequence (DNA): TGTGCCAGCAGCTCGACATTCAACGAGCAGTTCTTC. Its translation: CASSSTFNEQFF.

Details on this clonotype: An end of the junction differs from the germline gene, which may be a read error. The chain couples TRBV24-1 to TRBJ2-5, with 10 bases aligning to TRBD1. There are 17 residues in the CDR3. Per the germline V gene, CDR1 is KGHDR and CDR2 is SFDVKD. CDR3 coding DNA: TGTGCCGCCAGTGATTTCTCAAGACAGGGGGCACAAGAGACCCAGTACTTC. Protein product: CAASDFSRQGAQETQYF.

The chain carries TRBV25-1 and TRBJ2-7; D perhaps matches TRBD1 (6 bases). Per the germline V gene, CDR1 is MGHDK and CDR2 is SYGVNS. V lost 8 bases, J lost 0 bases, and 11 bases lay in between. The CDR3 covers 13 residues. The CDR3 sequence: CASGKDSSYEQYF. In DNA, the CDR3 is TGTGCCAGCGGGAAGGACAGCTCCTACGAGCAGTACTTC.

The V call is TRBV25-1, the J call TRBJ2-7; 8 bases fit TRBD2. The ends lost 1 base at V and 6 bases at J; junction bases unmatched: 8. The length of the CDR3 is 15 residues. Germline V gives CDR1 MGHDK, CDR2 SYGVNS. Written as DNA, the CDR3 is TGTGCCAGCAGTGAATCGGGGAGCGGGAGTAGCGAGCAGTACTTC. This encodes CASSESGSGSSEQYF.

This chain connects TRBV7-9 to TRBJ1-5, with TRBD1 matching 9 bases. The CDR3 runs to 16 residues. In germline, CDR1 is SEHNR, CDR2 FQNEAQ (reference sequence). J was trimmed by 11 bases and V by 5 bases; bases with no gene match: 16. In DNA form, the CDR3 reads TGTGCCAGCAGCCCCGGACAGGGGCAATCCATAGGGACCCAGCATTTT. It yields the protein CASSPGQGQSIGTQHF.

The chain has TRBV25-1 and TRBJ1-6, with D maybe TRBD1 (6 bases). The CDR3 contains 17 residues. The germline gives CDR1 MGHDK, CDR2 SYGVNS. The V end lost 0 bases, the J end lost 7 bases, and 16 bases lay between the germline ends. In DNA form, the CDR3 reads TGTGCCAGCAGTGAATATTACAGGGAGAGAGAAAATTCACCCCTCCACTTT. This gives the protein CASSEYYRERENSPLHF.

The gene calls are TRBV24-1 and TRBJ2-2, with D hard to call. Trimming stripped 9 bases from V and 1 base from J, with 8 bases between. The CDR3 loop spans 13 amino acids. Germline CDR1 reads KGHDR; CDR2 reads SFDVKD. The CDR3 nucleotides are TGTGCCACCTCCGACCAGAACACCGGGGAGCTGTTTTTT. This translates into CATSDQNTGELFF.

The genes are TRBV7-2 and TRBJ2-7, with D possibly being TRBD1 or TRBD2 (5 bases each). Germline V gives CDR1 SGHTA, CDR2 FQGNSA. The CDR3 consists of 13 residues. Trimming left V 10 bases short and J 0 bases short, with 13 bases between. The CDR3 loop reads CATNEGNSYEQYF. The CDR3 nucleotides read TGTGCCACCAATGAGGGGAACTCCTACGAGCAGTACTTC.

This clonotype was counted ten times or more. This chain links TRBV4-1 with TRBJ1-1, with D hard to call. The CDR3 loop spans 14 amino acids. Between the trimmed V and J ends, which lost 4 bases and 4 bases, there was a span of 13 bases. Germline V CDR1 and CDR2: MGHRA, YSYEKL. The CDR3 DNA reads TGCGCCAGCAGCCTCAGAGACACATTCACTGAAGCTTTCTTT. This translates into CASSLRDTFTEAFF.

This clonotype has at least ten counts. This sequence joins TRBV27 and TRBJ2-7, with TRBD2 as a possible D gene (6 bases). This CDR3 comprises 14 residues. The V and J ends lost 9 bases and 3 bases respectively, with 18 bases between them. Germline CDR1 MNHEY, CDR2 SMNVEV (reference sequence). CDR3 region: CASSVGTSNYEQYF. The CDR3 nucleotides read TGTGCCAGTAGCGTAGGGACTTCTAACTACGAGCAGTACTTC.

The V gene is TRBV12-3 or TRBV12-4, the J gene TRBJ2-3; 14 positions match TRBD2. This CDR3 contains 15 residues. Trimming removed 6 bases from V and 4 bases from J; junction bases left unmatched: 3. CDR3 amino acids: CASRGLAGAPDTQYF. CDR3 nucleotides: TGTGCCAGCAGGGGACTAGCGGGAGCCCCAGATACGCAGTATTTT.

This clonotype has only one observation. V gene TRBV20-1 combines with J gene TRBJ2-7, with 7 bases that match TRBD2. Germline V gene sequence: CDR1 DFQATT, CDR2 SNEGSKA (reference sequence). V dropped 6 bases and J dropped 0; count of bases not matched to a gene: 2. This CDR3 region has 12 residues. CDR3 DNA: TGCAGTGCCGGGACTAACTCCTACGAGCAGTACTTC. Translating gives CSAGTNSYEQYF.

V usage is TRBV7-8 and J usage is TRBJ2-1; the D gene is possibly TRBD1 (5 bases). The CDR3 length is 15 residues. Germline V lookup: CDR1 SGHVS, CDR2 FQNEAQ. Between the trimmed V and J ends, which lost 1 base and 4 bases, there was a span of 11 bases. Here the CDR3 reads CASSLVGAGYNEQFF. Here the CDR3 DNA reads TGTGCCAGCAGCTTAGTCGGCGCAGGGTACAATGAGCAGTTCTTC.

The chain recombines TRBV9 with TRBJ2-3; TRBD2 is a possible D gene (5 bases). Germline CDR1 reads SGDLS; CDR2 reads YYNGEE. This CDR3 is 14 amino acids long. V was cut by 0 bases and J by 2 bases, with 7 bases left in between. The CDR3, as DNA: TGTGCCAGCAGCGTAGCGGGGAACACAGATACGCAGTATTTT. As protein: CASSVAGNTDTQYF.

The chain has TRBV25-1 and TRBJ1-5, with 7 nucleotides matching TRBD1. This CDR3 is built from 16 residues. Germline-derived CDR1 and CDR2 are MGHDK and SYGVNS. Trimming removed 4 bases from V and 4 bases from J; junction bases left unmatched: 10. The CDR3, as DNA: TGTGCCAGCAGTGCATTCGACAGGGCGAATAATCAGCCCCAGCATTTT. Residues: CASSAFDRANNQPQHF. Variable domain in full (rest from reference TRBV25-1 and TRBJ1-5): EADIYQTPRYLVIGTGKKITLECSQTMGHDKMYWYQQDPGMELHLIHYSYGVNSTEKGDLSSESTVSRIRTEHFPLTLESARPSHTSQYLCASSAFDRANNQPQHFGDGTRLSIL.

J is TRBJ2-7 and V is TRBV4-2; 8 bases are shared with TRBD2. This CDR3 is 14 amino acids long. The trim removed 0 bases at V and 6 bases at J, leaving 4 bases unmatched. Per germline, CDR1 LGHNA and CDR2 YNFKEQ. CDR3 in amino acids: CASSQEAGASEQYF. The CDR3 DNA follows: TGTGCCAGCAGCCAAGAAGCGGGAGCGAGCGAGCAGTACTTC.

This chain connects TRBV29-1 to TRBJ1-2, with D perhaps TRBD1 (5 bases). CDR3 size: 12 residues. CDR1 and CDR2 from the germline V gene are SQVTM and ANQGSEA. The CDR3 sequence: CRGGGGGDGYTF. The CDR3 nucleotides read TGCAGGGGGGGTGGGGGGGGGGATGGCTACACCTTC.

The chain links TRBV14 to TRBJ2-3, with 12 bases lining up with TRBD1. CDR1 is SGHDN, CDR2 FVKESK, per germline. The V segment lost 4 bases and the J segment 8 bases; nucleotides outside the gene matches: 7. The CDR3 covers 15 residues. For the CDR3, the DNA is TGTGCCAGCAGCCCGGGACAGGGGGCAGCAGGTACGCAGTATTTT. This gives the protein CASSPGQGAAGTQYF.

This clonotype was recorded at least ten times. The genes are TRBV15 and TRBJ2-3; no reliable D call. The ends were cut back, 6 bases at V and 3 bases at J, with 7 bases in the middle. Looked up from germline, CDR1 is LNHNV and CDR2 is YYDKDF (reference sequence). This CDR3 spans 12 amino acids. The CDR3 DNA sequence: TGTGCCACCAGACACGGGACAGATACGCAGTATTTT. Translating gives CATRHGTDTQYF.

The rearrangement uses TRBV7-6 and TRBJ2-3, with 11 bases lining up with TRBD2. Trimming at V came to 1 base and at J to 7 bases, leaving 13 bases not matched to a gene. CDR3 length: 18 amino acids. The germline V gene has CDR1 SGHVS and CDR2 FNYEAQ. Written as DNA, the CDR3 is TGTGCCAGCAGCTTAGGGCCGGGACTAGCGGCCGGAGGGTATACGCAGTATTTT. This encodes CASSLGPGLAAGGYTQYF. The full variable domain, in which reference TRBV7-6 and TRBJ2-3 provide the parts outside the CDR3, is GAGVSQSPRYKVTKRGQDVALRCDPISGHVSLYWYRQALGQGPEFLTYFNYEAQQDKSGLPNDRFSAERPEGSISTLTIQRTEQRDSAMYRCASSLGPGLAAGGYTQYFGPGTRLTVL.

There are a few counts of this clonotype. The CDR3 protein is CATSSLQGGKTQYF. The CDR3 DNA follows: TGTGCCACCAGCAGCCTTCAGGGGGGGAAGACCCAGTACTTC. The V call is TRBV15, the J call TRBJ2-5; D might be TRBD1 or TRBD2, each matching 7 bases. The CDR3 loop spans 14 amino acids. Deletions cut 3 bases from V and 6 bases from J, with 14 bases between. CDR1 is LNHNV and CDR2 is YYDKDF in the germline V gene (reference sequence).

This clonotype was observed a handful of times. The chain is built from TRBV19 and TRBJ2-3, with a weak D call TRBD2 (5 bases). Germline CDR1 is LNHDA and CDR2 is SQIVND (reference sequence). The CDR3 is 14 amino acids. Trimming took 5 bases from V and 0 from J, leaving 9 bases between them. The CDR3 loop is CASSLRTSTDTQYF. The CDR3 region has the DNA TGTGCCAGTAGTCTCCGGACTAGCACAGATACGCAGTATTTT. Full variable domain (remainder filled in from reference TRBV19 and TRBJ2-3): DGGITQSPKYLFRKEGQNVTLSCEQNLNHDAMYWYRQDPGQGLRLIYYSQIVNDFQKGDIAEGYSVSREKKESFPLTVTSAQKNPTAFYLCASSLRTSTDTQYFGPGTRLTVL.

J is TRBJ2-7 and V is TRBV2, with a weak D call TRBD1 (6 bases). This CDR3 is 14 amino acids long. V lost 7 bases to trimming and J lost 4 bases, with 17 bases between them. Germline V gives CDR1 SNHLY, CDR2 FYNNEI. The CDR3 reads CASTRSQGLYEQYF. The CDR3 DNA reads as TGTGCCAGCACTAGATCACAGGGCCTGTACGAGCAGTACTTC. The full variable domain, with the rest looked up from reference TRBV2 and TRBJ2-7, is EPEVTQTPSHQVTQMGQEVILRCVPISNHLYFYWYRQILGQKVEFLVSFYNNEISEKSEIFDDQFSVERPDGSNFTLKIRSTKLEDSAMYFCASTRSQGLYEQYFGPGTRLTVT.

This chain joins TRBV2 and TRBJ2-1, with D uncertain. This CDR3 spans 15 amino acids. Trimming removed 2 bases at V and 0 bases at J, with 8 bases between. Germline CDR1 is SNHLY and CDR2 is FYNNEI. CDR3 DNA: TGTGCCAGCAGTGAATATAGGAGCTCCTACAATGAGCAGTTCTTC. This translates into CASSEYRSSYNEQFF.

This clonotype occurred a few times. The genes are TRBV20-1 and TRBJ2-3; the D gene is possibly TRBD1 (6 bases). CDR3 length: 13 amino acids. Per germline, CDR1 DFQATT and CDR2 SNEGSKA (reference sequence). CDR3 residues: CSASQGSTDTQYF. The CDR3 nucleotides read TGCAGCGCAAGTCAGGGGAGCACAGATACGCAGTATTTT.

This clonotype was seen repeatedly, ten times or more. The rearrangement links TRBV9 to TRBJ1-4, with 7 bases matching TRBD1. The CDR3 spans 17 residues. Trimming took 3 bases from V and 1 from J; bases not matched to a gene: 9. Germline values: CDR1 SGDLS, CDR2 YYNGEE. The CDR3 bases are TGTGCCAGCAGCGGAGGCAGGGGGTCTGGAACTAATGAAAAACTGTTTTTT. It is translated as CASSGGRGSGTNEKLFF.

This clonotype was seen only once. V usage is TRBV10-3 and J usage is TRBJ1-2, with 8 bases lining up with TRBD1. Germline CDR1 ENHRY, CDR2 SYGVKD. The V segment lost 1 base and the J segment 3 bases; nucleotides outside the gene matches: 7. CDR3 size: 16 residues. The CDR3 nucleotides read TGTGCCATCAGTGAGTACGAGACAGGGGCGTACTATGGCTACACCTTC. Amino acid sequence: CAISEYETGAYYGYTF.

This rearrangement joins TRBV2 to TRBJ1-6; 7 bases map to TRBD1. After removal of 6 bases from V and 8 bases from J, the junction contained 7 bases not matched to a gene. CDR1 and CDR2 from the germline V gene are SNHLY and FYNNEI. CDR3 size: 14 residues. The DNA of the CDR3 is TGTGCCAGCAGGGGGACAGTTATTGATTCACCCCTCCACTTT. It encodes CASRGTVIDSPLHF.

The chain is built from TRBV9 and TRBJ2-7, with a tentative D call TRBD2 (6 bases). The V and J ends lost 0 bases and 9 bases respectively, with 16 bases between them. In germline, CDR1 is SGDLS, CDR2 YYNGEE. The CDR3 consists of 14 residues. CDR3 sequence: CASSVAGGERGQYF. In DNA form, the CDR3 reads TGTGCCAGCAGCGTAGCAGGAGGGGAAAGGGGGCAGTACTTC.